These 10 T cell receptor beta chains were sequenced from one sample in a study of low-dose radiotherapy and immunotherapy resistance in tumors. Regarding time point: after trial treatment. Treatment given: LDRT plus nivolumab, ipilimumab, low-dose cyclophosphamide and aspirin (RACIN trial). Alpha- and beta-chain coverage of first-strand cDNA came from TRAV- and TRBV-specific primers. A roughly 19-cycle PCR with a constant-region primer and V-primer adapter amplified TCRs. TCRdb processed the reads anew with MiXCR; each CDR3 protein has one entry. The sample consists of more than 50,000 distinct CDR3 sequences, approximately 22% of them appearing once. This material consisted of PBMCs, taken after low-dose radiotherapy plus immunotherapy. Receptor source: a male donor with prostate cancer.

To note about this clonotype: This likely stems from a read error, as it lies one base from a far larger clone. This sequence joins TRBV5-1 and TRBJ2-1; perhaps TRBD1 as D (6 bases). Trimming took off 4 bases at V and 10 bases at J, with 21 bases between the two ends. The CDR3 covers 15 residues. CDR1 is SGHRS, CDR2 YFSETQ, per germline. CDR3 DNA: TGCGCCAGCAGCCCAGGTATAGGACAGCTCTACGAGCAGTTCTTC. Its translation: CASSPGIGQLYEQFF. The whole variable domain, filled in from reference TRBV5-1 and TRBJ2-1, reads KAGVTQTPRYLIKTRGQQVTLSCSPISGHRSVSWYQQTPGQGLQFLFEYFSETQRNKGNFPGRFSGRQFSNSRSEMNVSTLELGDSALYLCASSPGIGQLYEQFFGPGTRLTVL.

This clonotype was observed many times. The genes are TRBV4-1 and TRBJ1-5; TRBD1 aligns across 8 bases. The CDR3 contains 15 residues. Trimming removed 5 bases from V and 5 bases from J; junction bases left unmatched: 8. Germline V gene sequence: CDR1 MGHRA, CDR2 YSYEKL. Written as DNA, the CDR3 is TGCGCCAGCAGCGGAACAGGGGGGAAACATCAGCCCCAGCATTTT. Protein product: CASSGTGGKHQPQHF.

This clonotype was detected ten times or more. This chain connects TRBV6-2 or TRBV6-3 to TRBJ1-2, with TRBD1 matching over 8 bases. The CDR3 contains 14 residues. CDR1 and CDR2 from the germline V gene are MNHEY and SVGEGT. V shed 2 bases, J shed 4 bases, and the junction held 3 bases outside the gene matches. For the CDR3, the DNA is TGTGCCAGCAGTTACCAGGGGGCAGGCTATGGCTACACCTTC. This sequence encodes CASSYQGAGYGYTF.

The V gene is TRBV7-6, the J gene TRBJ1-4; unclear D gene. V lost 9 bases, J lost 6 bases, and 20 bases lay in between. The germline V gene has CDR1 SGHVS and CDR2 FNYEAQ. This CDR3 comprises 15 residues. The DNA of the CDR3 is TGTGCCAGTCGACTAGGTGTGGCGGATTATGAAAAACTGTTTTTT. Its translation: CASRLGVADYEKLFF.

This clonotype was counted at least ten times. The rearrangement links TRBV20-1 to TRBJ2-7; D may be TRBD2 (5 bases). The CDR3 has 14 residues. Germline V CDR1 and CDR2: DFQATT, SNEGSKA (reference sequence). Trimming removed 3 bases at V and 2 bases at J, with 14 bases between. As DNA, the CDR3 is TGCAGTGCTAGGCGCGGAGAGGGTCCCTACGAGCAGTACTTC. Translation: CSARRGEGPYEQYF.

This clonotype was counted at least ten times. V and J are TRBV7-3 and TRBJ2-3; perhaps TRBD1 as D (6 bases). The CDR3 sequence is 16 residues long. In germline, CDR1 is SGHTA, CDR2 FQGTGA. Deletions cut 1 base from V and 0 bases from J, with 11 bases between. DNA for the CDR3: TGTGCCAGCAGCTTAAACGGACAGAGAAGCACAGATACGCAGTATTTT. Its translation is CASSLNGQRSTDTQYF.

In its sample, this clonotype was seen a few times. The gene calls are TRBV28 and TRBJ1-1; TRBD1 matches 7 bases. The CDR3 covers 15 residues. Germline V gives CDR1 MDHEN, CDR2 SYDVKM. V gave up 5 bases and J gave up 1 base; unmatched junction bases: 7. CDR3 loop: CASSGLTGANTEAFF. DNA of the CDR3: TGTGCCAGCAGTGGCTTAACAGGGGCGAACACTGAAGCTTTCTTT.

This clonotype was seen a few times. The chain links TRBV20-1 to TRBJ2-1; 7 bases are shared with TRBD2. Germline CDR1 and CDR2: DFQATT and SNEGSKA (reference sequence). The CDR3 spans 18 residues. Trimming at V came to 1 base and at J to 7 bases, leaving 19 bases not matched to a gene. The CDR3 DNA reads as TGCAGTGCTAGAGGAGGAGGTGGGAGGGCCGGAAGTGGGAATGAGCAGTTCTTC. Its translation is CSARGGGGRAGSGNEQFF.

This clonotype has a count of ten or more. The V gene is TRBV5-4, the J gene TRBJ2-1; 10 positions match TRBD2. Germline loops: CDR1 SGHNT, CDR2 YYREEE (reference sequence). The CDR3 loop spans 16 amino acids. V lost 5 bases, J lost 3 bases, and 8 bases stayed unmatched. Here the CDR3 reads CASSTPTSGNYNEQFF. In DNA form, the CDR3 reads TGTGCCAGCAGTACTCCCACTAGCGGGAACTACAATGAGCAGTTCTTC.

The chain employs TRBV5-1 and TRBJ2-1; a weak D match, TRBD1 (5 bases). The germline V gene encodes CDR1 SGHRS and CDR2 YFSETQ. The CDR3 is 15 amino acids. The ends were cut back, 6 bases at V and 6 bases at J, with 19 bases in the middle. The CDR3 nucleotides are TGCGCCAGCAATCCTGGACAAGCCTCCCCCAATGAGCAGTTCTTC. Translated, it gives CASNPGQASPNEQFF.